The entry below gives a single T cell receptor beta chain sequence along with its context. Its antigen is still unknown. This was a deep-level run. Clones were sequenced by immunoSEQ multiplex PCR, and TCRdb holds only the in-frame ones, with some missing. In the table there are roughly 410,000 clones, 96% of which are singletons. The record originates from a study of shared clonotypes between healthy human individuals. For the study at large: Per donor, CD8 memory used one plate, CD8 naive used two, CD4 memory used three and CD4 naive used three. Study-level results: Rarefaction demonstrated incomplete sorted-subset sequencing despite large depth.

Sequencing was performed on memory CD8+ T cells sorted from blood. Subset of the sample: CD45RO+ cells pooled with CCR7-negative TemRA cells. This TCR was sampled from a man under 40 in good health.

The CDR3 region is CASSLSSGGRTDTQYF. DNA for the CDR3: TGTGCCAGCAGTCTCTCATCGGGGGGGCGCACAGATACGCAGTATTTT. The chain couples TRBV27 to TRBJ2-3; 8 nucleotides agree with TRBD2. V dropped 5 bases and J dropped 1; count of bases not matched to a gene: 8. The CDR3 spans 16 residues. The germline V gene encodes CDR1 MNHEY and CDR2 SMNVEV (reference sequence).